This note documents a single TCR beta chain sequence. Which antigen it targets is not known. No qualities accompany the bases; no much larger clone lies one base away. The data were taken from a study of T cell responses to AZD1222 COVID-19 vaccine listed by TCRdb under 2021. Turning to the overall study: Because spike-specific TCR depth and breadth did not differ between the two schedules, AZD1222 recipients who got a second dose at roughly 4 weeks were pooled with those who got a second dose at roughly 12 weeks. TCR sequencing covered 233 trial participants: roughly 200 given two doses of AZD1222 and 26 given two doses of MenACWY control vaccine. Trial participants were enrolled by age into subgroups of 18-55, 56-69 and 70-plus years, and around 140, 26 and 57 TCR-sequenced participants, respectively, were included in these subgroups.

What the authors observed across the whole study: After two AZD1222 doses, spike-specific TCR breadth and depth were significantly higher than at day 0 and than in MenACWY recipients. Vaccine-associated CD4 TCRs spanned the whole spike protein, with dominant responses in regions 160-218 and 743-854. Because no day 14 peak-response samples were available, the repertoires could be characterized only after the peak T cell response. In the small 56-69-year group, the increase in depth fell short of significance, most likely because of low power. Reportedly, close to half of the unique spike-specific TCRs recognized epitopes lying outside the regions that are mutated in the B.1.351 and B.1.1.7 variants. Participants were mostly white British and included more females than males, and it was suggested by the authors that clonal diversity may have been underestimated. Conclusions about previously exposed vaccinees are limited, since just six AZD1222 recipients were seropositive for SARS-CoV-2 at baseline.

Explained via the paper, the time point label denotes: baseline before first vaccination. Samples from vaccinated people were obtained from the UK trials COV001 and COV002, which included a single-blind randomized controlled phase 2/3 trial of AZD1222 (ChAdOx1 nCoV-19) in healthy adults. For TCRbeta chain sequencing, PBMC samples from trial participants were taken at day 0 and at day 28 after the second dose. The CDR3 regions of human TCRbeta chains were subjected to immunosequencing. On the study's bioinformatics: TCRs in the repertoires were compared against a reference library of SARS-CoV-2-specific TCRs that had been generated with the MIRA antigen-specificity platform. Breadth was defined as the fraction of unique TCRs that were SARS-CoV-2-associated, and depth was defined as the fraction of total T cells that were SARS-CoV-2-associated. Using the MIRA data, each spike-specific TCR was assigned both to the spike region to which the TCR was reactive and to a CD4 or CD8 class. Log10-transformed breadth and depth values were compared by one-way ANOVA with Sidak's multiple comparisons tests. Sourced from immuneACCESS, this table was stored by TCRdb with only in-frame sequences that have V and J called. A share of the clones is absent; for the studies checked, an unresolved V gene accounts for under half, and the remainder has no known explanation. The D gene and trimming were derived from the DNA, and the V and J assignments and clone size from that table. The sample includes roughly 130,000 clones, with approximately 94% observed a single time. Around 7% of the sample is held by the ten biggest clonotypes.

The CDR3 spans 15 residues, from the cysteine through the phenylalanine. Only CDR3 DNA remains: 45 bases, in frame from the first base. The germline V end is reduced by 1 base and the J end by 7 bases; junction bases left unmatched: 6. CDR1 and CDR2 (MGHRA, YSYEKL) derive from the germline V gene. This chain is built from TRBV4-1 and TRBJ1-4; TRBD1 aligns with 7 central bases. The material was peripheral blood, obtained on day 0 of AZD1222 vaccination. The TCR sequence derives from an adult in good health. The nucleotides read TGCGCCAGCAGCCAAGGTGGCAGGGGGGGTGAAAAACTGTTTTTT. This is translated as CASSQGGRGGEKLFF.